This TCR beta chain is drawn from a study of blood T cell repertoires in COVID-19. Study in general: Acute and convalescent COVID-19 samples came from the United States, Italy and Spain. PBMCs, B-cell-depleted T cells, or T cells provided the cDNA or gDNA that made up the material.

This clone is a singleton in its sample. Methods used by the authors: Cell counts per sample came from amplifying reference gene primers. This table comes from immunoSEQ multiplex PCR, and its TCRdb copy is limited to in-frame clones, with some not included. V and J calls and clone size come straight from that table; D and trimming were deduced from the DNA. The sample carries roughly 92,000 clones, more than 75% recorded once. The CDR3 totals 11 residues. Germline V gives CDR1 SQVTM, CDR2 ANQGSEA. V dropped 7 bases and J dropped 6 bases, with 11 bases sitting between them. This sequence joins TRBV29-1 and TRBJ2-3; no definite D call. The TCR was taken from a woman of 80 years or more with acute or convalescent COVID-19. Sequences were obtained from peripheral blood. CDR3 sequence reads: CSAQLTDTQYF. CDR3 DNA: TGCAGCGCCCAGTTAACGGATACGCAGTATTTT.